The 17 T cell receptor beta chains listed next were all sequenced from one sample in a study of ipilimumab plus nivolumab after autologous stem cell transplantation. The assay was immunoSEQ multiplex PCR, and TCRdb's table has in-frame clones only and misses some. The sample holds some 46,000 clones, over 75% seen once. The input for sequencing was PBMCs, taken in a trial of ipilimumab plus nivolumab as post-transplant consolidation. Source of these receptors: a male donor with multiple myeloma.

For the CDR3, the DNA is TGTGCCAGCAGCGTAGGCGGGACAGGGGATCAGCCCCAGCATTTT. It is translated as CASSVGGTGDQPQHF. The chain joins TRBV9 to TRBJ1-5; 10 bases align to TRBD1. The CDR3 totals 15 residues. The germline V gene has CDR1 SGDLS and CDR2 YYNGEE. With 0 bases clipped from V and 5 bases from J, the junction kept 2 bases outside the gene matches.

The chain is built from TRBV10-1 and TRBJ1-2, with 7 bases that match TRBD1. This CDR3 spans 15 amino acids. CDR1 WNHNN and CDR2 SYGVQD come from the germline V gene (reference sequence). Losses at the gene ends were 6 bases for V and 4 bases for J; bases not matched to a gene: 11. CDR3 in amino acids: CASSFDRERSYGYTF. In nucleotides, the CDR3 is TGCGCCAGCAGCTTTGACAGGGAGAGGAGCTATGGCTACACCTTC.

The chain couples TRBV6-5 to TRBJ1-2, with D possibly matching TRBD1 (5 bases). Trimming pared 0 bases from V and 7 bases from J, leaving 15 bases between. The CDR3 totals 15 residues. Germline V gives CDR1 MNHEY, CDR2 SVGAGI. The CDR3 region has the DNA TGTGCCAGCAGTTACTCTGCTTTTGACAGCTTTGGCTACACCTTC. Amino acids: CASSYSAFDSFGYTF.

This chain's CDR3 is CASSPDLGAWFF. CDR3 DNA: TGTGCCAGCAGTCCGGACCTAGGAGCGTGGTTCTTC. V gene TRBV27 combines with J gene TRBJ2-1; D remains ambiguous. V was shortened by 5 bases and J by 15 bases, with 17 bases between the two germline ends. Germline V gives CDR1 MNHEY, CDR2 SMNVEV (reference sequence). The CDR3 has 12 amino acids.

The chain combines TRBV6-4 with TRBJ1-1; D is possibly TRBD1 (5 bases). The CDR3 loop spans 15 amino acids. The V end was cut by 4 bases, the J end by 1 base, with 13 bases between. Germline V gene sequence: CDR1 MRHNA, CDR2 SNTAGT. The CDR3 DNA reads as TGTGCCAGCAGTGGACAGCCAGGTGGGAACACTGAAGCTTTCTTT. Translation gives CASSGQPGGNTEAFF.

The V call is TRBV30, the J call TRBJ2-7, with D perhaps assigned TRBD1 or TRBD2 (6 bases each). Per germline, CDR1 GTSNPN and CDR2 SVGIG (reference sequence). The length of the CDR3 is 13 residues. V gave up 3 bases and J gave up 3 bases, with 12 bases separating them. Here the CDR3 reads CAWRGGTDYEQYF. The CDR3, as DNA: TGTGCCTGGAGAGGGGGGACGGACTACGAGCAGTACTTC.

Only one count was recorded for this clone. This chain joins TRBV28 and TRBJ2-2; weak D call: TRBD1 (5 bases). This CDR3 has 14 amino acids. The V gene lost 2 bases and the J gene lost 2 bases, with 6 bases spanning the gap. Germline V CDR1 and CDR2: MDHEN, SYDVKM. DNA of the CDR3: TGTGCCAGCAGTTTAGGGGCAAACACCGGGGAGCTGTTTTTT. Residues: CASSLGANTGELFF.

The V call is TRBV28, the J call TRBJ1-2, with D uncertain. Deletions cut 2 bases from V and 5 bases from J, with 12 bases between. This CDR3 has 14 residues. Germline V gene data show CDR1 as MDHEN and CDR2 as SYDVKM. This CDR3 is CASSLSVGGYGYTF. The CDR3 nucleotides read TGTGCCAGCAGTTTAAGTGTAGGAGGATATGGCTACACCTTC.

This chain joins TRBV30 and TRBJ1-4; weak D call: TRBD1 (6 bases). This CDR3 contains 16 residues. Germline-derived CDR1 and CDR2 are GTSNPN and SVGIG (reference sequence). V lost 3 bases, J lost 5 bases, and 19 bases lay in between. CDR3 loop: CAWSPPGERGNEKLFF. CDR3 nucleotide sequence: TGTGCCTGGAGCCCCCCCGGGGAGAGGGGGAATGAAAAACTGTTTTTT.

The chain employs TRBV18 and TRBJ2-1; D might be TRBD1 (6 bases). This CDR3 spans 15 amino acids. Trimming stripped 1 base from V and 2 bases from J, with 9 bases between. Germline CDR1 reads KGHSH; CDR2 reads LQKENI. This CDR3 is CASSPRQGPYNEQFF. The CDR3 region has the DNA TGTGCCAGCTCACCACGGCAGGGGCCCTACAATGAGCAGTTCTTC.

The chain links TRBV7-2 to TRBJ1-1, with D unresolved. Per the germline V gene, CDR1 is SGHTA and CDR2 is FQGNSA. V lost 4 bases to trimming and J lost 1 base, with 10 bases between them. This CDR3 is built from 14 residues. This chain's CDR3 is CASSSPPENTEAFF. CDR3 nucleotide sequence: TGTGCCAGCAGCTCACCGCCGGAGAACACTGAAGCTTTCTTT.

The gene calls are TRBV18 and TRBJ1-4; possibly TRBD1 for D (6 bases). The length of the CDR3 is 14 residues. Trimming took 4 bases from V and 6 from J, leaving 12 bases between them. The germline gives CDR1 KGHSH, CDR2 LQKENI. CDR3 sequence reads: CASSRQEGYEKLFF. The CDR3 nucleotides are TGTGCCAGCTCACGACAGGAGGGATATGAAAAACTGTTTTTT.

V usage is TRBV7-3 and J usage is TRBJ2-2, with D uncertain. The CDR3 consists of 14 residues. The V gene's germline CDR1 is SGHTA and CDR2 FQGTGA. V dropped 5 bases and J dropped 4 bases, with 11 bases sitting between them. CDR3 residues: CASSPHFGTGELFF. Here the CDR3 DNA reads TGTGCCAGCAGCCCCCACTTTGGCACCGGGGAGCTGTTTTTT.

The chain has TRBV7-9 and TRBJ2-2, with 8 bases identical to TRBD1. Unmatched junction bases numbered 8, after V lost 7 bases and J lost 4 bases. The CDR3 extends over 15 amino acids. Germline V gives CDR1 SEHNR, CDR2 FQNEAQ (reference sequence). Written as DNA, the CDR3 is TGTGCCAGCAACACCCGACAGGGGCGCACCGGGGAGCTGTTTTTT. Its translation is CASNTRQGRTGELFF.

This chain joins TRBV30 and TRBJ2-5, with D perhaps TRBD2 (6 bases). CDR1 is GTSNPN, CDR2 SVGIG, per germline (reference sequence). The CDR3 is 13 residues long. Trimming cost V 3 bases and J 4 bases, with 12 bases left between them. CDR3 DNA: TGTGCCTGGAGCCCCGGGGGAGCAGAGACCCAGTACTTC. Its protein product is CAWSPGGAETQYF.

The chain couples TRBV5-4 to TRBJ2-7, with D unclear. The CDR3 runs 13 residues. V dropped 1 base and J dropped 7 bases, with 12 bases sitting between them. Per germline, CDR1 SGHNT and CDR2 YYREEE (reference sequence). CDR3 loop: CASSLYFSREQYF. Here the CDR3 DNA reads TGTGCCAGCAGCTTGTATTTCTCCCGGGAGCAGTACTTC.

This chain connects TRBV29-1 to TRBJ1-1; 7 nucleotides line up with TRBD1. The CDR3 sequence is 17 residues long. The V segment lost 5 bases and the J segment 0 bases; nucleotides outside the gene matches: 15. Germline V gene data show CDR1 as SQVTM and CDR2 as ANQGSEA. The CDR3 reads CSVWIRDRESLNTEAFF. In DNA, the CDR3 is TGCAGCGTTTGGATTCGGGACAGAGAAAGCCTGAACACTGAAGCTTTCTTT.